The T cell receptor beta chain described here comes from a study of cytomegalovirus exposure and HLA in healthy donors. Study information: Assignment to the Caucasian-associated ancestry cluster applied to 81% of the 350 to 500 genotyped donors.

Overall study findings and caveats: A later analysis associated 16,000 or so TCR beta sequences with HLA alleles at a 0.05 false discovery rate.

PCR primers comprised 60 Vbeta and 13 Jbeta primers. Generated by immunoSEQ multiplex PCR, the TCRdb table keeps only in-frame clones and is missing some. The sample shows under 200,000 clones, around 79% of them seen only once. Germline CDR1 reads LNHNV; CDR2 reads YYDKDF (reference sequence). V lost 2 bases and J lost 9; bases outside the gene matches: 11. CDR3 size: 15 residues. Worth noting for this clone: Antigen specificity is unknown.

The chain uses TRBV15 and TRBJ2-5, with 8 bases matching TRBD2. Input material: PBMCs. The TCR was taken from a female donor in good health and CMV-seronegative. The DNA of the CDR3 is TGTGCCACCAGCAGACCGGGACTAGGGCTTGTGGCCCAGTACTTC. Translation: CATSRPGLGLVAQYF.